This TCR beta chain was profiled in a study of blood T cells in healthy people across ages. Study-wide points: The study found more naive CD4+ cells and higher diversity in long-lived than aged donors.

Remarks on this clonotype: No antigen is known for it.

Total RNA, at least 6 micrograms per sample, was extracted from PBMCs. The V end lost 4 bases, the J end lost 7 bases, and 7 bases lay between the germline ends. The CDR3 has 12 residues. Germline V gene data show CDR1 as MNHEY and CDR2 as SVGEGT. A second about 7 to 12 cycle PCR used barcoded and J-beta primers. Each single sample gave us at least 2.5 million CDR3-containing paired-end reads. MiXCR, applied by TCRdb to the 5' RACE reads, yields one record per CDR3 protein. The profile shows 1,500,000 or so distinct CDR3 sequences, around 55% of them singletons. The origin of this receptor is a man younger than 30 in good health. The rearrangement joins TRBV6-2 or TRBV6-3 to TRBJ1-4; D not certain. What was sequenced was blood. The CDR3 region is CASSWRPEKLFF. In DNA, the CDR3 is TGTGCCAGCAGTTGGCGTCCTGAAAAACTGTTTTTT.